A selection of T cell receptor beta chains follows, all from one sample in a study of chemoradiotherapy in HPV16-positive cancers. Using immunoSEQ multiplex PCR, the repertoire was profiled, and TCRdb retains in-frame clones only, with some absent. The sample holds approximately 10,000 clones, around 80% seen once. Sample collection occurred from a patient who underwent chemoradiotherapy. Receptors were obtained from a human donor with HPV-associated anogenital cancer. The CDR3 runs from the conserved cysteine through the conserved F or W. Each record gives: V gene, J gene, D gene, clone size, CDR3 DNA, CDR3 protein. A D gene is named only where the DNA matches it firmly. Clone size appears in some rows only: once, few, many, or a class for an expanded clone.

TRBV2,TRBJ2-1,NA,NA,TGTGCCAGCAGTGTGGTGAGCTCCTACAATGAGCAGTTCTTC,CASSVVSSYNEQFF
TRBV14,TRBJ1-5,NA,NA,TGTGCCAGCAGCCAAGTACTCGAATATCAGCCCCAGCATTTT,CASSQVLEYQPQHF
TRBV5-1,TRBJ1-5,NA,NA,TGCGCCAGCAGCTTGGGAGAGAATAGCAATCAGCCCCAGCATTTT,CASSLGENSNQPQHF
TRBV5-4,TRBJ2-1,NA,NA,TGTGCCAGCAGCGCGGAGGTGGGTTACAATGAGCAGTTCTTC,CASSAEVGYNEQFF
TRBV19,TRBJ1-4,TRBD1,once,TGTGCCAGTAGTACACGGGACAGAGGGCCTGAAAAACTGTTTTTT,CASSTRDRGPEKLFF
TRBV9,TRBJ1-5,NA,once,TGTGCCAGCAGCCGTTCCCCCGGTCAGCCCCAGCATTTT,CASSRSPGQPQHF
TRBV29-1,TRBJ2-5,NA,NA,TGCAGCGTTGGCGGCGGGGGCCCTGGAGAGACCCAGTACTTC,CSVGGGGPGETQYF
TRBV30,TRBJ2-1,NA,large,TGTGCCTGGAGTGTAGATAGGAATGAGCAGTTCTTC,CAWSVDRNEQFF
TRBV5-6,TRBJ2-4,TRBD2,NA,TGTGCCAGCAGCTCTACCCTGGGACTAGCGGGGACTGAGAACATTCAGTACTTC,CASSSTLGLAGTENIQYF
TRBV4-3,TRBJ1-1,NA,NA,TGCGCCAGCAGGGGCCAGGGCAAAGCTTTCTTT,CASRGQGKAFF
TRBV6-5,TRBJ1-1,NA,NA,TGTGCCAGCAGTTACCGAAGGGGATGGGGAACTGAAGCTTTCTTT,CASSYRRGWGTEAFF
TRBV5-6,TRBJ2-7,TRBD2,NA,TGTGCCAGCAGCCCAGGCGGGGGGTACGAGCAGTACTTC,CASSPGGGYEQYF
TRBV19,TRBJ1-2,NA,NA,TGTGCCAGTAGTACCCCTCCCCCCGAGCTCCCTTATGGCTACACCTTC,CASSTPPPELPYGYTF
TRBV2,TRBJ1-4,NA,NA,TGTGCCAGCGGGGCGGGACGGAAGGCAACTAATGAAAAACTGTTTTTT,CASGAGRKATNEKLFF
TRBV28,TRBJ1-1,NA,NA,TGTGCCAGCAGTACCCCAACTGAAGCTTTCTTT,CASSTPTEAFF
TRBV19,TRBJ1-4,NA,NA,TGTGCCAGTAGTCCAAAAGCGGGGGGCACTAATGAAAAACTGTTTTTT,CASSPKAGGTNEKLFF
TRBV5-1,TRBJ2-1,NA,once,TGCGCCAGCAGCACAGTTGCCACCACGTATTCCGAGCAGTTCTTC,CASSTVATTYSEQFF
TRBV11-3,TRBJ2-3,NA,NA,TGTGCCAGCAGCTTAACGACAGATACGCAGTATTTT,CASSLTTDTQYF
TRBV7-7,TRBJ2-1,TRBD1,NA,TGTGCTAGCAGCCTAGGACAGGGGGCGAATGAGCAGTTCTTC,CASSLGQGANEQFF
TRBV7-3,TRBJ2-2,TRBD2,few,TGTGCCAGCACCCCTAGCGGGGGGGCCACTGGAGGGGAGCTGTTTTTT,CASTPSGGATGGELFF
TRBV27,TRBJ1-6,TRBD1,NA,TGTGCCAGCAGGCGAGACCGGGACAGCTTCTATAATTCACCCCTCCACTTT,CASRRDRDSFYNSPLHF
TRBV9,TRBJ2-2,TRBD1,NA,TGTGCCAGCAGCGGAAAGGGGGGACAGGACACCGGGGAGCTGTTTTTT,CASSGKGGQDTGELFF
TRBV4-1,TRBJ1-2,TRBD1,NA,TGCGCCAGCAGCCAAGATCGAACAGGGGGCCTCATTGGGTATGGCTACACCTTC,CASSQDRTGGLIGYGYTF